Listed here are 3 T cell receptor beta chains from one sample, sequenced in a study of shared clonotypes between healthy human individuals (dated by TCRdb to 2018 to 2021). The receptor library was made with the immunoSEQ multiplex PCR assay. TCRdb's version of the immuneACCESS table is confined to in-frame rearrangements and falls short of the full clone set. An unresolved V gene accounts for under half of the shortfall where checked; the remainder is of unknown origin. The sample has almost 750,000 clones on record, approximately 77% of them singletons. Clones ranked in the top ten supply more than 1.5% of the sample. Sequencing used memory CD4+ T cells sorted from blood. The cell subset or site tag for this specimen amounts to: CD45RA-negative fraction. Source of these receptors: a woman in her thirties in good health.

The DNA for the CDR3 is TGTGCCAGCAGTGAAGACGGACCAGGGCAGTACTTC. This codes for CASSEDGPGQYF. The rearrangement links TRBV2 to TRBJ2-7; no firm D call. The V gene lost 1 base and the J gene lost 9 bases, with 10 bases spanning the gap. The CDR3 has 12 residues. CDR1 is SNHLY and CDR2 is FYNNEI in the germline V gene.

The table lists this clone with a count of one. This chain uses TRBV11-2 with TRBJ2-3, with D perhaps TRBD1 (6 bases). Trimming took off 4 bases at V and 5 bases at J, with 7 bases between the two ends. Germline V gene lookup returns CDR1 SGHAT and CDR2 FQNNGV. The CDR3 totals 12 residues. The CDR3 is CASSYRVDTQYF. CDR3 bases: TGTGCCAGCAGCTACAGGGTAGATACGCAGTATTTT. Using reference TRBV11-2 and TRBJ2-3 for the parts outside the CDR3, the full variable domain is EAGVAQSPRYKIIEKRQSVAFWCNPISGHATLYWYQQILGQGPKLLIQFQNNGVVDDSQLPKDRFSAERLKGVDSTLKIQPAKLEDSAVYLCASSYRVDTQYFGPGTRLTVL.

This clone appeared a few times. The genes are TRBV5-1 and TRBJ2-2; D is possibly TRBD2 (6 bases). Germline assignment: CDR1 SGHRS and CDR2 YFSETQ. V was pared by 2 bases and J by 4 bases, with 9 bases between. This CDR3 region has 14 residues. CDR3 protein: CASSFGGGTGELFF. The CDR3 DNA reads TGCGCCAGCAGCTTCGGGGGAGGCACCGGGGAGCTGTTTTTT.